The TCR beta chain under discussion was sequenced for a study of radiotherapy plus CTLA-4 blockade in lung cancer. At the level of the study: About a sixth of enrolled patients responded objectively, and around 30% had disease control.

TCRdb keeps only in-frame clones here, not all; method: immunoSEQ multiplex PCR. Here the sample spans tens of thousands of clones, around 80% being singletons. This clone was detected once. Antigen unknown. There are 14 residues in the CDR3. Germline lookup yields CDR1 MNHEY and CDR2 SVGAGI. Trimming removed 2 bases from V and 6 bases from J, with 10 bases in between. Points from the study as a whole: Strongest reported response predictors: early blood clone changes and post-radiation interferon-beta. Blood saw expansion of tumor-derived TCR clones after radiotherapy plus ipilimumab.

Material: peripheral blood, obtained from a patient treated with radiotherapy plus ipilimumab. This receptor was identified in a human donor with non-small cell lung cancer who had a complete response to radiotherapy plus ipilimumab. The chain employs TRBV6-5 and TRBJ1-4, with no clear D. The CDR3 coding sequence is TGTGCCAGCAGTTACAGGTCAGCAGATGAAAAACTGTTTTTT. This sequence encodes CASSYRSADEKLFF.